The rows below give T cell receptor beta chains drawn from one sample of a study of shared T cell receptors in the human thymus. Produced via immunoSEQ multiplex PCR; TCRdb's table is partial and in-frame only. This sample has about 660,000 clones, with 88% found just once. The same data also contributed to another study, on human thymus T cells.

Sample: thymocytes. These TCRs come from a boy in the first two years of life with a congenital heart defect. Each CDR3 is given with its conserved first and last residue. A D gene is named only where the DNA matches it firmly. Rows give clone size only sometimes, using once, few, many, or a class for an expanded clone.

j_call	v_call	d_call	clone_size	cdr3_aa	cdr3_nt
TRBJ2-7	TRBV14	-	-	CASSQDAGRRPYYELYF	TGTGCCAGCAGCCAAGACGCGGGACGCCGCCCCTACTACGAGCTGTACTTC
TRBJ2-7	TRBV18	TRBD1	-	CASSPRQGSYEQYF	TGTGCCAGCTCACCACGACAGGGGTCCTACGAGCAGTACTTC
TRBJ1-3	TRBV14	-	few	CASSQEGAYSGNTIYF	TGTGCCAGCAGCCAAGAGGGGGCGTACTCTGGAAACACCATATATTTT
TRBJ2-1	TRBV18	-	-	CASSPVAGLNEQFF	TGTGCCAGCTCACCAGTGGCTGGACTCAATGAGCAGTTCTTC
TRBJ2-7	TRBV6-1	TRBD2	-	CASSLLADSYEQYF	TGTGCCAGCAGTTTGCTAGCGGACTCCTACGAGCAGTACTTC
TRBJ2-7	TRBV10-1	TRBD1	once	CASSDLQGSYEQYF	TGCGCCAGCAGTGACCTACAGGGGAGCTACGAGCAGTACTTC
TRBJ2-1	TRBV5-4	TRBD1	-	CASSPGTGNSYNEQFF	TGTGCCAGCAGCCCCGGGACAGGAAACTCCTACAATGAGCAGTTCTTC
TRBJ2-3	TRBV4-3	-	-	CASSQGLALRGDTQYF	TGCGCCAGCAGCCAAGGGCTAGCCCTACGGGGAGATACGCAGTATTTT
TRBJ2-1	TRBV11-2	-	-	CASSPGARAESYNEQFF	TGTGCCAGCAGCCCAGGGGCGCGAGCGGAGTCCTACAATGAGCAGTTCTTC
TRBJ2-2	TRBV10-3	TRBD2	-	CAISEPSGSTGELFF	TGTGCCATCAGTGAGCCTAGCGGGAGCACCGGGGAGCTGTTTTTT
TRBJ2-5	TRBV4-3	TRBD2	-	CASSRRGGSETQYF	TGCGCCAGCAGCCGGCGCGGGGGGAGTGAGACCCAGTACTTC
TRBJ2-1	TRBV19	-	-	CASSIVSAPDLYYNEQFF	TGTGCCAGTAGTATAGTATCAGCGCCGGATCTATATTACAATGAGCAGTTCTTC
TRBJ2-7	TRBV28	TRBD2	-	CASSRKPGLDWCEQYF	TGTGCCAGCAGCCGAAAGCCGGGACTAGATTGGTGCGAGCAGTACTTC
TRBJ2-7	TRBV7-9	-	-	CASSLSGGTSPYEQYF	TGTGCCAGCAGCTTATCTGGCGGGACCTCCCCCTACGAGCAGTACTTC
TRBJ1-4	TRBV7-9	TRBD1	-	CASSPPTGTGGEKLFF	TGTGCCAGCAGCCCCCCGACCGGGACAGGGGGTGAAAAACTGTTTTTT
TRBJ2-1	TRBV9	-	-	CASSVANFSSYNEQFF	TGTGCCAGCAGCGTAGCCAACTTTAGCTCCTACAATGAGCAGTTCTTC